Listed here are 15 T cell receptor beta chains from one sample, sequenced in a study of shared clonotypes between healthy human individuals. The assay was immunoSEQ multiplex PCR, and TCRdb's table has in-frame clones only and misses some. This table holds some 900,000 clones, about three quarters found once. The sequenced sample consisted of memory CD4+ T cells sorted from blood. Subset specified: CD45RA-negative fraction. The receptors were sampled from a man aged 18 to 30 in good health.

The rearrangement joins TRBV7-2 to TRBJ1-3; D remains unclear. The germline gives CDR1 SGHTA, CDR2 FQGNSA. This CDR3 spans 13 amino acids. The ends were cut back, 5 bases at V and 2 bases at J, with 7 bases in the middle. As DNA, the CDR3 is TGTGCCAGCAGCCCCGGCCCTGGAAACACCATATATTTT. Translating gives CASSPGPGNTIYF.

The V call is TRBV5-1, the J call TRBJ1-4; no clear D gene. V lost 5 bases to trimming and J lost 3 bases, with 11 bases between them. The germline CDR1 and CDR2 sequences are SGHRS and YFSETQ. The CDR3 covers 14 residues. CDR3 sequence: CASRINAANEKLFF. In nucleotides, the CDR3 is TGCGCCAGCAGAATTAACGCTGCTAATGAAAAACTGTTTTTT.

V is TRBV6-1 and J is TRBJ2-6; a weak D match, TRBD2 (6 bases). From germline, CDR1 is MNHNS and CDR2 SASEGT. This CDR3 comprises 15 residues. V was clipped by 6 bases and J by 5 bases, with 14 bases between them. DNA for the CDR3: TGTGCCAGCAGCCCATCGGAGGGGTGGGCCAACGTCCTGACTTTC. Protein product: CASSPSEGWANVLTF.

The CDR3 nucleotides are TGTGCCAGCAGTTTATCGGCAGGGTACGGAAACACCATATATTTT. Translated, it gives CASSLSAGYGNTIYF. This chain links TRBV28 with TRBJ1-3, with D possibly matching TRBD1 (5 bases). Trimming removed 1 base from V and 4 bases from J, with 11 bases in between. There are 15 residues in the CDR3. The germline V gene encodes CDR1 MDHEN and CDR2 SYDVKM.

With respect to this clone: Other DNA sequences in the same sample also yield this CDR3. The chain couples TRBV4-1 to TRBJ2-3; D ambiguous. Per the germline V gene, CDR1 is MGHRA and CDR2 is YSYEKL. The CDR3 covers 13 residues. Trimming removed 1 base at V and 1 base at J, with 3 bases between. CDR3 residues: CASSQVGTDTQYF. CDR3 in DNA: TGCGCCAGCAGCCAAGTTGGCACAGATACGCAGTATTTT.

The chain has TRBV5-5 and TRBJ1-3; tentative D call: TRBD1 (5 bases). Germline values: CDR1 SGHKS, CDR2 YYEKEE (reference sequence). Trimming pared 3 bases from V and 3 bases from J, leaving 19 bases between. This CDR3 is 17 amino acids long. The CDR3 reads CASSSIPGPGIGNTIYF. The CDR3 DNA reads TGTGCCAGCAGCTCTATTCCGGGGCCGGGGATTGGAAACACCATATATTTT.

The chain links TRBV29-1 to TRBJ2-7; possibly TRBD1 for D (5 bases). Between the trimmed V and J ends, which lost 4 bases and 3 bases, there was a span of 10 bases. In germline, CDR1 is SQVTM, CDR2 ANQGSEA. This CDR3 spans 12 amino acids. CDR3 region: CSVVDSNYEQYF. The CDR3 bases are TGCAGCGTTGTTGACAGTAACTACGAGCAGTACTTC.

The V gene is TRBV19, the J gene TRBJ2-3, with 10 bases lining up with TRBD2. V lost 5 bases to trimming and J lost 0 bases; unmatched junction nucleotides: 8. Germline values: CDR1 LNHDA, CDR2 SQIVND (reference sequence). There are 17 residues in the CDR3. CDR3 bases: TGTGCCAGTAGTCCTCTGACTAGCGGGTCGAGCACAGATACGCAGTATTTT. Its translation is CASSPLTSGSSTDTQYF.

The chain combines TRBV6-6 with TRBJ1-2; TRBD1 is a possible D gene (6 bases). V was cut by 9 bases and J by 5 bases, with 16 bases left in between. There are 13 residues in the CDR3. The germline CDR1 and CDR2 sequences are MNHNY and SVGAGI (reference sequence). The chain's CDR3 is CASSGSQGYGYTF. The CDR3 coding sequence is TGTGCCAGTAGCGGTAGTCAGGGGTATGGCTACACCTTC.

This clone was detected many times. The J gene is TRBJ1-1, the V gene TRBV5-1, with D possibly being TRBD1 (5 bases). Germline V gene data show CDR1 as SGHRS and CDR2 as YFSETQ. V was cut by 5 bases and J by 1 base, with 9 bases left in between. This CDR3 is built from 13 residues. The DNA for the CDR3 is TGCGCCAGCAGAATGACAGAGAACACTGAAGCTTTCTTT. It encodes CASRMTENTEAFF.

The CDR3 is CSVELGGNQPQHF. Here the CDR3 DNA reads TGCAGCGTTGAACTTGGGGGGAATCAGCCCCAGCATTTT. The V gene is TRBV29-1, the J gene TRBJ1-5; weak D call: TRBD1 (5 bases). V was pared by 2 bases and J by 4 bases, with 9 bases between. The germline V gene encodes CDR1 SQVTM and CDR2 ANQGSEA. The CDR3 has 13 residues.

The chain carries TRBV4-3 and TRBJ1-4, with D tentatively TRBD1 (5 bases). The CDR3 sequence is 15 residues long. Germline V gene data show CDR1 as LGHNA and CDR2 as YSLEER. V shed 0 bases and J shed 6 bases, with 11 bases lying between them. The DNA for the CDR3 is TGCGCCAGCAGCCAAGATGGGGGTGGCGATGAAAAACTGTTTTTT. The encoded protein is CASSQDGGGDEKLFF.

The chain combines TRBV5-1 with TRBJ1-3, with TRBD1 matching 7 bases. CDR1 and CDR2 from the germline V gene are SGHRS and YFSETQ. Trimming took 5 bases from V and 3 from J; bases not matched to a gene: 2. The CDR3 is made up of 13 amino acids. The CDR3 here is CASSTGVGNTIYF. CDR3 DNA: TGCGCCAGCAGTACAGGGGTTGGAAACACCATATATTTT.

CDR3 bases: TGTGCCAGCAGCGCCCGTGGGCAACTTGAAAACGAGCAGTACTTC. Translating it yields CASSARGQLENEQYF. The V call is TRBV7-2, the J call TRBJ2-7; unclear D gene. Trimming left V 5 bases short and J 5 bases short, with 19 bases between. The CDR3 length is 15 residues. Per germline, CDR1 SGHTA and CDR2 FQGNSA.

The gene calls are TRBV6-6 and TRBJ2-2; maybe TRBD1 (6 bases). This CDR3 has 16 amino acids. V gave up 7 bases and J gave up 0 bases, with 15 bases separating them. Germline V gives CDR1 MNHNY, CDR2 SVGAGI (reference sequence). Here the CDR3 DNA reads TGTGCCAGCAAGGACAGAACCCCCTCGAACACCGGGGAGCTGTTTTTT. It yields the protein CASKDRTPSNTGELFF.